This TCR delta chain stems from a study of γδ T cells in repeated Plasmodium falciparum infection. About the research overall: Over about 640 days, donors received four mosquito-bite P. falciparum NF54 infections. Malian gammadelta TCRs were studied during no-transmission periods and across acute malaria episodes.

Gammadelta T cells were flow-sorted from PBMC into Vgamma9/Vdelta2+ and Vdelta2-negative populations for bulk analysis. This CDR3 has 18 residues. Germline CDR1 reads GEAIGNYY; CDR2 reads EKD. V gave up 3 bases and J gave up 0 bases; unmatched junction bases: 13. This clone was detected a few times. TCRdb's protein, taken from a much larger clone, differs from this DNA's translation at residue 10, likely owing to a read error; the protein displayed comes from the DNA. TCRdb reprocessed the multiplex PCR reads using CATT. Of 90,000 or so delta-chain clones listed, 0.95% to 1% are singletons. This sequence originates from a pool of human donors (malaria-infected and uninfected, not separated). The gene calls are TRDV2 and TRDJ1, with 9 bases that match TRDD3. TCRdb records no J gene; here it was assigned by comparing the DNA to germline. The sample was gamma-delta T cells from blood. DNA of the CDR3: TGTGCCTGTGACCCTTTGACTGGGGGAGACTCTGACACCGATAAACTCATCTTT. Its translation is CACDPLTGGDSDTDKLIF.